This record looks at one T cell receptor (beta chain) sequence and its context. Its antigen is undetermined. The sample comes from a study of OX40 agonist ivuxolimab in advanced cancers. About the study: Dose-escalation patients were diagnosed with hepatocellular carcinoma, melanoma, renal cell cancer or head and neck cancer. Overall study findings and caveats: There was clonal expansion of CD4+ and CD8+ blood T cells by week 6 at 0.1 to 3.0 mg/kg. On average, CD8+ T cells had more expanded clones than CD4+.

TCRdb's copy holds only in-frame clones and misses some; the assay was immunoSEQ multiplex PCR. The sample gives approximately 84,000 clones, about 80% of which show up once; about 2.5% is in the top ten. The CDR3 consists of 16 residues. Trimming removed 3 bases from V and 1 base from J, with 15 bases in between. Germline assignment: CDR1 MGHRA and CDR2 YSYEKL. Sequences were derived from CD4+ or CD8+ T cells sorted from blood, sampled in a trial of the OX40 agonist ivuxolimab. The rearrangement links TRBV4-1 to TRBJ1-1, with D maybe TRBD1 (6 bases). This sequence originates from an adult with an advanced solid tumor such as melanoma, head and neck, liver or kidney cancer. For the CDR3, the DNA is TGCGCCAGCAGCCATGATGGTATAGGGGGGAACACTGAAGCTTTCTTT. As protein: CASSHDGIGGNTEAFF.